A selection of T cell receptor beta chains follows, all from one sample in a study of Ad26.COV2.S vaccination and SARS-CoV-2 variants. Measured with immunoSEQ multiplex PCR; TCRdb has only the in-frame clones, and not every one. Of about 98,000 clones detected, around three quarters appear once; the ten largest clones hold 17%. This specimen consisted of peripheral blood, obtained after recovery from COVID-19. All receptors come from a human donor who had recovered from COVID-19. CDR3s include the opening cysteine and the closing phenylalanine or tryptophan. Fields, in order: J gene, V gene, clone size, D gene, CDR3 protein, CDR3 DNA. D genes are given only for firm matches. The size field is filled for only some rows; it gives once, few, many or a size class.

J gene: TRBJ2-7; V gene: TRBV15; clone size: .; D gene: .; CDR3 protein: CATSRGGRVEDEQYF; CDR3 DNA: TGTGCCACCAGCAGAGGAGGGCGCGTAGAGGACGAGCAGTACTTC
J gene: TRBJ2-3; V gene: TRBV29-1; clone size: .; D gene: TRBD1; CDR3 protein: CSAKGYRGNTQYF; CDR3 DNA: TGCAGCGCCAAGGGCTACAGGGGCAATACGCAGTATTTT
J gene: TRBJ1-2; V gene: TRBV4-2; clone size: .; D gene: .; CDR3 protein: CASSQEGPRDHYGYTF; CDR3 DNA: TGTGCCAGCAGCCAAGAAGGACCCAGGGATCACTATGGCTACACCTTC
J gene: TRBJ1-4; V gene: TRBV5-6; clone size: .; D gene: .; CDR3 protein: CASSLVGVRELNEKLFF; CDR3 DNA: TGTGCCAGCAGCTTGGTAGGGGTCCGGGAACTCAATGAAAAACTGTTTTTT
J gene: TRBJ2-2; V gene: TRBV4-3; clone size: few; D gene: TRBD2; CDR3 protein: CASSQDVGAGGGTGELFF; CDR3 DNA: TGCGCCAGCAGCCAAGACGTCGGGGCGGGGGGCGGTACCGGGGAGCTGTTTTTT
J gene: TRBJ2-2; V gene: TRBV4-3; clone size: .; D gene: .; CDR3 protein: CASSPQDRHGELFF; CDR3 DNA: TGCGCCAGCAGCCCCCAGGACAGACACGGGGAGCTGTTTTTT
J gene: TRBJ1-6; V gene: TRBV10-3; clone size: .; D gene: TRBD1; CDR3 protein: CAISELTGGSSPLHF; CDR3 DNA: TGTGCCATCAGTGAGCTGACAGGGGGCAGTTCACCCCTCCACTTT
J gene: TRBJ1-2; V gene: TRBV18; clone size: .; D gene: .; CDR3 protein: CASSPPTVGVVYGYTF; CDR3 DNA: TGTGCCAGCTCACCTCCGACCGTTGGGGTTGTCTATGGCTACACCTTC
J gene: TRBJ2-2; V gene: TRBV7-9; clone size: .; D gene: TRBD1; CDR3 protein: CASSTRDRGTGELFF; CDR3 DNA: TGTGCCAGCAGCACTCGGGACAGAGGAACCGGGGAGCTGTTTTTT
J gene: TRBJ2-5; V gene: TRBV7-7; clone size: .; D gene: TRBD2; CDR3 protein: CASSHGGGQETQYF; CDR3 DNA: TGTGCCAGCAGTCACGGGGGGGGGCAAGAGACCCAGTACTTC
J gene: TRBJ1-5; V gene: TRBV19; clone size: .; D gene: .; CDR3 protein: CASSAGRDQPQHF; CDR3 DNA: TGTGCCAGTAGTGCAGGGAGGGATCAGCCCCAGCATTTT
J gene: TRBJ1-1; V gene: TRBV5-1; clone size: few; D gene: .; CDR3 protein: CASSTMGGGEAFF; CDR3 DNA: TGCGCCAGCAGCACGATGGGGGGAGGAGAAGCTTTCTTT
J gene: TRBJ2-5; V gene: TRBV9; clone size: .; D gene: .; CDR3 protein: CASSVGGTTPWETQYF; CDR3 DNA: TGTGCCAGCAGCGTAGGCGGGACAACACCCTGGGAGACCCAGTACTTC
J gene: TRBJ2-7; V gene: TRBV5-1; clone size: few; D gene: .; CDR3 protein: CASSFLEGSPGEQYF; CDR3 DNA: TGCGCCAGCAGCTTTCTCGAGGGGTCTCCGGGCGAGCAGTACTTC
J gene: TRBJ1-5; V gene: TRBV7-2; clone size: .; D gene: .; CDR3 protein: CASSLKSGSNQPQHF; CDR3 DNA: TGTGCCAGCAGCTTAAAGTCGGGCAGCAATCAGCCCCAGCATTTT
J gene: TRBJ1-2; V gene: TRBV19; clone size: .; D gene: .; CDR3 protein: CASSSPGRRQYGYTF; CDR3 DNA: TGTGCCAGTAGTTCCCCCGGCAGGCGGCAGTATGGCTACACCTTC
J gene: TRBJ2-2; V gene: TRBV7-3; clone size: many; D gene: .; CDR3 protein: CASSFVGGLTGELFF; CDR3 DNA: TGTGCCAGCAGCTTTGTCGGGGGCCTCACCGGGGAGCTGTTTTTT
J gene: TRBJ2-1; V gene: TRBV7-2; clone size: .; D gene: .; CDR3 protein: CASSLTTGLEQFF; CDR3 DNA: TGTGCCAGCAGCTTAACGACAGGCCTTGAGCAGTTCTTC
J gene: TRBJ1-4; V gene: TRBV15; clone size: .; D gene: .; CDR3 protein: CATSRPTREKLFF; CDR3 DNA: TGTGCCACCAGCAGACCGACCAGGGAAAAACTGTTTTTT
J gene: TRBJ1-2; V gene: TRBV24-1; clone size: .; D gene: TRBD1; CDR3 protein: CATSDGGQGRPGGYTF; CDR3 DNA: TGTGCCACCAGTGACGGGGGACAGGGGAGGCCTGGTGGCTACACCTTC
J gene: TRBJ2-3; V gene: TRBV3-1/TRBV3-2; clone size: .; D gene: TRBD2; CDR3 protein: CASSQDSGGDSDTQYF; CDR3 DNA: TGTGCCAGCAGCCAGGACAGCGGGGGGGATTCAGATACGCAGTATTTT
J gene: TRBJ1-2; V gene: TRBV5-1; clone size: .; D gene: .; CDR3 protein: CASSSRTANYGYTF; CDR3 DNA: TGCGCCAGCAGCTCAAGGACAGCCAACTATGGCTACACCTTC
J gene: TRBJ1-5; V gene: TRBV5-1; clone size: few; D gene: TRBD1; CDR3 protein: CASSLVAGGNQPQHF; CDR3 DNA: TGCGCCAGCAGCTTGGTGGCAGGGGGAAATCAGCCCCAGCATTTT